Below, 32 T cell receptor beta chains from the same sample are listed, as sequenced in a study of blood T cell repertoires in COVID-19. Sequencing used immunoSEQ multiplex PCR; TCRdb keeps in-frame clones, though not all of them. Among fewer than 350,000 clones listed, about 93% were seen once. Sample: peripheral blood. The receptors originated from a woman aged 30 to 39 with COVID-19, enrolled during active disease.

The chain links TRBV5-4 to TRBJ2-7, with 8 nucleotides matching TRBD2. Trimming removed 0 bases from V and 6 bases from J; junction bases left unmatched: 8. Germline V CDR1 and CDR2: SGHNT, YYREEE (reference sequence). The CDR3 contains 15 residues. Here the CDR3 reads CASSLDPGGLAEQYF. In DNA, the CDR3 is TGTGCCAGCAGCTTGGATCCGGGAGGGCTCGCCGAGCAGTACTTC.

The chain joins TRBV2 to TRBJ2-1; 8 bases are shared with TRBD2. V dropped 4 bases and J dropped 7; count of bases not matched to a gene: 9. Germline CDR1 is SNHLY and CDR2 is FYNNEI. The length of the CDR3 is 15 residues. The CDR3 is CASSALTGGQNEQFF. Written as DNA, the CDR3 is TGTGCCAGCAGTGCCCTAACGGGAGGGCAGAATGAGCAGTTCTTC.

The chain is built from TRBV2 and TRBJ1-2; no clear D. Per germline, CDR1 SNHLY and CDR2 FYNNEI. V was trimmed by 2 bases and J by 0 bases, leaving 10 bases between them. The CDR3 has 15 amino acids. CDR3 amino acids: CASSENPGSNYGYTF. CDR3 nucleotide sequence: TGTGCCAGCAGTGAAAATCCAGGCTCTAACTATGGCTACACCTTC.

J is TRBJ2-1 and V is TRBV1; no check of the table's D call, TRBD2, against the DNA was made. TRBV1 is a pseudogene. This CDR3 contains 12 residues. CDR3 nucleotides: TGCACCAGCGGGCGGGAGAACAATGAGCAGTTCTTC. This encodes CTSGRENNEQFF.

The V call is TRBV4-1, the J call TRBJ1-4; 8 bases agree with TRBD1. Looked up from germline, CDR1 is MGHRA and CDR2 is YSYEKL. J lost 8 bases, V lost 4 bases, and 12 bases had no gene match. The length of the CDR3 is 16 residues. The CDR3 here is CASSPHRWDRNEKLFF. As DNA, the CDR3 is TGCGCCAGCAGCCCTCATCGGTGGGACAGGAACGAAAAACTGTTTTTT.

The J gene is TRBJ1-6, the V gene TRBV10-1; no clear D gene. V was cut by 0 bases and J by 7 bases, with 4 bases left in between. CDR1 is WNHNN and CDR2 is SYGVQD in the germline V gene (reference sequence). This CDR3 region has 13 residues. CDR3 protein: CASSESENSPLHF. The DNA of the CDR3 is TGCGCCAGCAGTGAGTCGGAGAATTCACCCCTCCACTTT.

The CDR3 nucleotides read TGTGCCAGCAGCTCCGCGGCGGGGGGTATCTATGGCTACACCTTC. Translated, it gives CASSSAAGGIYGYTF. The rearrangement links TRBV7-9 to TRBJ1-2, with D possibly matching TRBD1 (5 bases). This CDR3 comprises 15 residues. The germline V and J ends were trimmed by 4 bases and 4 bases, with 16 bases remaining between them. The V gene's germline CDR1 is SEHNR and CDR2 FQNEAQ (reference sequence).

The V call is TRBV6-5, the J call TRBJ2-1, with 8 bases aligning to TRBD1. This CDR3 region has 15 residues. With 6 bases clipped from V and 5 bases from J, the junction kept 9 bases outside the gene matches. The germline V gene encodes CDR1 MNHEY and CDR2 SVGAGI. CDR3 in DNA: TGTGCCAGCAGCCTTACAGGGGGTGGCCACAATGAGCAGTTCTTC. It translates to CASSLTGGGHNEQFF.

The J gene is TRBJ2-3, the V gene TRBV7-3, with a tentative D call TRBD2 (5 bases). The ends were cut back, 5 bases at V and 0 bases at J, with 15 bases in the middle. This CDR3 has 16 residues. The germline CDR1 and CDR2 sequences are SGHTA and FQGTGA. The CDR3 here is CASSRRRTGSTDTQYF. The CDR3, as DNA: TGTGCCAGCAGCCGAAGGAGGACGGGCAGCACAGATACGCAGTATTTT.

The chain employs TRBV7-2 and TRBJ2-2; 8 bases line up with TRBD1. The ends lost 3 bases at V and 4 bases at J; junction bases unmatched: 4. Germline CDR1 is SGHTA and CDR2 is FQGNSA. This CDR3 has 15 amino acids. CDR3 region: CASSFWTGPTGELFF. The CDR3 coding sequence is TGTGCCAGCAGCTTTTGGACAGGGCCCACCGGGGAGCTGTTTTTT.

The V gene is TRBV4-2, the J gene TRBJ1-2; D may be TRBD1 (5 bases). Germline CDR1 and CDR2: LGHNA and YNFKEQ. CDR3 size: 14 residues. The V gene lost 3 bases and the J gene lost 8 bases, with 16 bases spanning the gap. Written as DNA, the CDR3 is TGTGCCAGCAGCCAGCAGGGCAGGGATGGAGGCTACACCTTC. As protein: CASSQQGRDGGYTF.

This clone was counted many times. The CDR3 reads CASSQWESGRVTNYGYTF. DNA of the CDR3: TGTGCCAGCAGCCAATGGGAGAGTGGGCGGGTAACGAACTATGGCTACACCTTC. The J gene is TRBJ1-2, the V gene TRBV3-1 (or the pseudogene TRBV3-2); D is uncertain. The CDR3 consists of 18 residues. The germline V and J ends were trimmed by 2 bases and 2 bases, with 21 bases remaining between them. CDR1 is LGHDT, CDR2 YNNKEL, per germline (reference sequence).

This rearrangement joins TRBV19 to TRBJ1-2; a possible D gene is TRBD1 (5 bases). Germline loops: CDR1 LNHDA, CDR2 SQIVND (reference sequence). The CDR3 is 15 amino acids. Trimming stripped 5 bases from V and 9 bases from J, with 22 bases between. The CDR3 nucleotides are TGTGCCAGTAGTCAGGCGCAGGGAGGGAGTAGGAGCTACACCTTC. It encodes CASSQAQGGSRSYTF. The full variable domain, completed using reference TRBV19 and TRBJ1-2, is DGGITQSPKYLFRKEGQNVTLSCEQNLNHDAMYWYRQDPGQGLRLIYYSQIVNDFQKGDIAEGYSVSREKKESFPLTVTSAQKNPTAFYLCASSQAQGGSRSYTFGSGTRLTVV.

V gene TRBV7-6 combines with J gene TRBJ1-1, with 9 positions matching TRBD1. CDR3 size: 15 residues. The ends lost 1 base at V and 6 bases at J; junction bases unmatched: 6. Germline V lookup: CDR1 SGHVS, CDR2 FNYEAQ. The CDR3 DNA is TGTGCCAGCAGCTTAGTCGGGGACAGGGTACCTGAAGCTTTCTTT. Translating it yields CASSLVGDRVPEAFF.

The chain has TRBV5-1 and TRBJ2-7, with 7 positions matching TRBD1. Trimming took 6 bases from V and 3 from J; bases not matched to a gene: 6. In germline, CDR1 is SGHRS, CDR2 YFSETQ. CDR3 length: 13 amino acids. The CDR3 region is CASNPGQFYEQYF. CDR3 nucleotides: TGCGCCAGCAATCCGGGACAGTTCTACGAGCAGTACTTC.

CDR3 DNA sequence: TGTGCCAGCACATTGGGGCCACCCTACGAGCAGTACTTC. Protein: CASTLGPPYEQYF. This sequence joins TRBV19 and TRBJ2-7; D perhaps matches TRBD1 (5 bases). The CDR3 totals 13 residues. V was pared by 9 bases and J by 2 bases, with 14 bases between. The germline V gene has CDR1 LNHDA and CDR2 SQIVND (reference sequence).

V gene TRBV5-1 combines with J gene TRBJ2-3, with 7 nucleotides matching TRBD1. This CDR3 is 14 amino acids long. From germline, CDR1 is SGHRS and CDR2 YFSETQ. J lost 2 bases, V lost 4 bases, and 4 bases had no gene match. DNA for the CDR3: TGCGCCAGCAGCCTGGGACAGTTCACAGATACGCAGTATTTT. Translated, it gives CASSLGQFTDTQYF.

Here the CDR3 reads CASSPGQGRDSPLHF. CDR3 in DNA: TGTGCCAGCAGCCCCGGTCAGGGCCGGGATTCACCCCTCCACTTT. The V and J genes are TRBV7-2 and TRBJ1-6; TRBD1 might be the D (5 bases). CDR1 is SGHTA and CDR2 is FQGNSA in the germline V gene. The germline V and J ends were trimmed by 5 bases and 8 bases, with 16 bases remaining between them. CDR3 length equals 15 residues.

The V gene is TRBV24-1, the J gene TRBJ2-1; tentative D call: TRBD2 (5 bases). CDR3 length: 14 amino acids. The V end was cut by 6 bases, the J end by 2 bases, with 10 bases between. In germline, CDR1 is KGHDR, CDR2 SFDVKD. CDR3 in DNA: TGTGCCACCAGTACTGACTATCCCTACAATGAGCAGTTCTTC. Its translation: CATSTDYPYNEQFF.

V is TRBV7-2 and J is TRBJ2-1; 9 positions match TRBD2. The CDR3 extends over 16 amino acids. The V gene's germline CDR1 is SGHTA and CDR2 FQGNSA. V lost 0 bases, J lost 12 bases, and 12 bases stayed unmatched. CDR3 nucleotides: TGTGCCAGCAGCTTAGCAGGGGTTAGCGGGAGATCATCGCAGTTCTTC. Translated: CASSLAGVSGRSSQFF.

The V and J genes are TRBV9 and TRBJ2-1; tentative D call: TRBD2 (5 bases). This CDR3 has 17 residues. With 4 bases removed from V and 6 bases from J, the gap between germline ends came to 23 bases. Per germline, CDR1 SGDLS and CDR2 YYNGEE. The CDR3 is CASSFNPRDTLSNEQFF. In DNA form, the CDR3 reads TGTGCCAGCAGCTTCAACCCCCGGGATACACTCAGCAATGAGCAGTTCTTC.

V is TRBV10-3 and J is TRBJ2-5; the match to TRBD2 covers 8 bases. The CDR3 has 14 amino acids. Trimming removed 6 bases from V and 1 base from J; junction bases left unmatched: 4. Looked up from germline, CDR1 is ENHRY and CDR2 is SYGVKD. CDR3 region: CAISIGGGQETQYF. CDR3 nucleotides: TGTGCCATCAGCATCGGGGGGGGCCAAGAGACCCAGTACTTC.

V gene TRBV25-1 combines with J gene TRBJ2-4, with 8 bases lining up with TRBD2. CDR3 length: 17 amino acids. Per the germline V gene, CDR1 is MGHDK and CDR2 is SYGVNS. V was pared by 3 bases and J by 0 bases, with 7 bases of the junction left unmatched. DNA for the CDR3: TGTGCCAGCAGTGACTGGGGCGGGAGGCTAGCCAAAAACATTCAGTACTTC. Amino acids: CASSDWGGRLAKNIQYF.

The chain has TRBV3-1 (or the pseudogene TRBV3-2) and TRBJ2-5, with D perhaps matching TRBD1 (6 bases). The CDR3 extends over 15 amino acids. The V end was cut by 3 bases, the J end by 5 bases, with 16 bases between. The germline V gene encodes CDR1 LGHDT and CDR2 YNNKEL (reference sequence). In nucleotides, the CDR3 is TGTGCCAGCAGCCAGGGAACAGGGATCGGGGAGACCCAGTACTTC. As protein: CASSQGTGIGETQYF.

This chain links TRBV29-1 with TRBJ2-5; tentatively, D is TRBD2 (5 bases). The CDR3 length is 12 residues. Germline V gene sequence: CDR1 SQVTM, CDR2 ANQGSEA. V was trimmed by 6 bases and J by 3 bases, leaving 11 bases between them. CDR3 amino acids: CSVAEVEETQYF. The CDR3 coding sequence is TGCAGCGTAGCGGAGGTCGAAGAGACCCAGTACTTC.

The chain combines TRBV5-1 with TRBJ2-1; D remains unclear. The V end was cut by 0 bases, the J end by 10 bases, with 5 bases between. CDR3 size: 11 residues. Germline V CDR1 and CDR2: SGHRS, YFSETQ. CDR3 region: CASSLGPEQFF. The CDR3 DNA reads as TGCGCCAGCAGCTTGGGTCCGGAGCAGTTCTTC.

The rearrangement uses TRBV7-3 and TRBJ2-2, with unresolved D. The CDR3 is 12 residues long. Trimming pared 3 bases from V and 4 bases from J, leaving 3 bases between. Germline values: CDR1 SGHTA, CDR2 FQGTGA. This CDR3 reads CASSLATGELFF. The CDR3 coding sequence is TGTGCCAGCAGCTTGGCCACCGGGGAGCTGTTTTTT. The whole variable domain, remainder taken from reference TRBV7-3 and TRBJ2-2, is GAGVSQTPSNKVTEKGKYVELRCDPISGHTALYWYRQSLGQGPEFLIYFQGTGAADDSGLPNDRFFAVRPEGSVSTLKIQRTERGDSAVYLCASSLATGELFFGEGSRLTVL.

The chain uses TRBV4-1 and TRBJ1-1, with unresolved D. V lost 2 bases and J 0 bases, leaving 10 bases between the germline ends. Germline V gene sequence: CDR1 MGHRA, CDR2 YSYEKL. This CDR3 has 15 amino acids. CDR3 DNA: TGCGCCAGCAGCCAAACCCAGGCTATGAACACTGAAGCTTTCTTT. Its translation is CASSQTQAMNTEAFF.

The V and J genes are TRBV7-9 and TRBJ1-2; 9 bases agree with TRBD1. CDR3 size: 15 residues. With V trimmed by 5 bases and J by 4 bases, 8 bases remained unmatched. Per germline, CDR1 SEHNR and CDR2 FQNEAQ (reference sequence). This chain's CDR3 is CASSGQGQGSYGYTF. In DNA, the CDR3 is TGTGCCAGCAGCGGACAAGGACAGGGGAGCTATGGCTACACCTTC. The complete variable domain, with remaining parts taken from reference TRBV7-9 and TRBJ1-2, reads DTGVSQNPRHKITKRGQNVTFRCDPISEHNRLYWYRQTLGQGPEFLTYFQNEAQLEKSRLLSDRFSAERPKGSFSTLEIQRTEQGDSAMYLCASSGQGQGSYGYTFGSGTRLTVV.

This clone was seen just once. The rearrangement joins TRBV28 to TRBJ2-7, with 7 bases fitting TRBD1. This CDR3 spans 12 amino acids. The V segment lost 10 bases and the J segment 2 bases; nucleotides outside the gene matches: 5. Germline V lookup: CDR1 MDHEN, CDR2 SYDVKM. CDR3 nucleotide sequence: TGTGCCACCGGGACAGCGACCTACGAGCAGTACTTC. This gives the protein CATGTATYEQYF.

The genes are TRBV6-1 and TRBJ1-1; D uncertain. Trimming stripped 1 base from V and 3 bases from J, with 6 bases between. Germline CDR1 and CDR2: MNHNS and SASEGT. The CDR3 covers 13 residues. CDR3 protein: CASSEGLYTEAFF. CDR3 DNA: TGTGCCAGCAGTGAAGGTCTGTACACTGAAGCTTTCTTT.

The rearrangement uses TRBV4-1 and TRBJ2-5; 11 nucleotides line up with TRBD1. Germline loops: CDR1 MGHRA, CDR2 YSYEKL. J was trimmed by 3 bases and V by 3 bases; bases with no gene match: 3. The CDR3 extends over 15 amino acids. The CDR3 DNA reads TGCGCCAGCAGCCATGGACAGGGGGCTAAAGAGACCCAGTACTTC. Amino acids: CASSHGQGAKETQYF.